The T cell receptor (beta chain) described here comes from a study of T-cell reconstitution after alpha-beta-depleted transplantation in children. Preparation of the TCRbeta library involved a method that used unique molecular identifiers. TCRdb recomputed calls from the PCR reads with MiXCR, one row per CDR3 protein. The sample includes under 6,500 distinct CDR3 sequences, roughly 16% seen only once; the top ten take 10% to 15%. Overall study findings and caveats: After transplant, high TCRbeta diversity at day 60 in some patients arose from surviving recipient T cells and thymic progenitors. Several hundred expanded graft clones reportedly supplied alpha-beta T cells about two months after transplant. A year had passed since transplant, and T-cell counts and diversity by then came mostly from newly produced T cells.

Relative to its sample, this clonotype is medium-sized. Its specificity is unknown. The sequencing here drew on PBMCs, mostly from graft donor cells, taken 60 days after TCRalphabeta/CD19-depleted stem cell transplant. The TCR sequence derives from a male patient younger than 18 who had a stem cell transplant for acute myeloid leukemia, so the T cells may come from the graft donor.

In nucleotides, the CDR3 is TGTGCCAGCAGCTCTAGTATGTCCTACGAGCAGTACTTC. It yields the protein CASSSSMSYEQYF. J is TRBJ2-7 and V is TRBV7-2; D not resolved. This CDR3 region has 13 residues. CDR1 is SGHTA and CDR2 is FQGNSA in the germline V gene. With 4 bases removed from V and 1 base from J, the gap between germline ends came to 8 bases.